The 27 T cell receptor beta chains presented below share a single source sample, sequenced in a study of T cells in women clearing cervical HPV infection. Measured with immunoSEQ multiplex PCR; TCRdb has only the in-frame clones, and not every one. This table lists about 21,000 clones. The sample consisted of blood buffy coat. The receptors stem from a woman between 18 and 70 years old with a cervical HPV16 infection that either progressed to CIN3+ or cleared (not recorded which).

As regards this clone: Relative to the germline gene, one junction end is altered; a read error may explain this. The read is 3 residues too short to cover the CDR3 end, so that end is filled in from the germline J gene. The rearrangement joins TRBV7-7 to TRBJ1-3; 8 nucleotides align to TRBD1. CDR1 SSHAT and CDR2 FNYEAQ come from the germline V gene (reference sequence). The CDR3 consists of 17 residues. This CDR3 is CASSLGRPGGTGNTIYF. The part of the CDR3 DNA that was read is TGTGCTAGCAGCTTAGGGAGGCCAGGGGGCACTGGAAACACC.

The CDR3 sequence is CASSLVGLGQGATGANVLTF. CDR3 DNA (partial): TGCGCCAGCAGCTTGGTTGGTCTTGGACAGGGGGCAACTGGGGCCAACGTC. The genes are TRBV5-1 and TRBJ2-6, with TRBD1 matching over 11 bases. The CDR3 extends 3 residues past the end of the read, so its final part is completed from the germline J gene. With 0 bases clipped from V and 2 bases from J, the junction kept 10 bases outside the gene matches. Looked up from germline, CDR1 is SGHRS and CDR2 is YFSETQ. The CDR3 is 20 amino acids.

Comments on this clone: The read terminates 3 residues before the CDR3 end, so the remaining end is supplied by the germline J gene. The rearrangement links TRBV10-3 to TRBJ2-4; 8 nucleotides align to TRBD1. The CDR3 contains 17 residues. CDR1 is ENHRY and CDR2 is SYGVKD in the germline V gene. J lost 1 base, V lost 3 bases, and 8 bases had no gene match. CDR3 DNA, as far as it was read: TGTGCCATCAGTGACGAAGACAGGGGCGCGGCCAAAAACATT. Translation: CAISDEDRGAAKNI. The entire CDR3 is CAISDEDRGAAKNIQYF.

On this clone itself: The CDR3 is cut off 3 residues early in the read; its end comes from the germline J gene. V gene TRBV19 combines with J gene TRBJ1-2, with 8 bases that match TRBD1. Germline CDR1 and CDR2: LNHDA and SQIVND (reference sequence). J gave up 4 bases and V 7 bases, and 5 bases lay outside the gene matches. The CDR3 length is 13 residues. The part of the CDR3 DNA that was read is TGTGCCAGTACGAACACAGGGGGCTATGGC. This sequence encodes CASTNTGGYG. The complete CDR3 sequence is CASTNTGGYGYTF.

About this clone: The CDR3 is cut off 3 residues early in the read; its end comes from the germline J gene. The same CDR3 can be traced to other DNA sequences in this sample. The chain carries TRBV18 and TRBJ2-4; tentatively, D is TRBD1 (6 bases). CDR3 size: 15 residues. V lost 6 bases, J lost 7 bases, and 19 bases lay in between. From germline, CDR1 is KGHSH and CDR2 LQKENI. CDR3 DNA (partial): TGTGCCAGCTCCCCCCCGGGCGGCAGGGGTAACATT. Translation: CASSPPGGRGNI. The CDR3, in full, reads CASSPPGGRGNIQYF.

Concerning this clone itself: The read comes to an end 3 residues before the CDR3 does, leaving the germline J gene to fill in the end. This chain joins TRBV19 and TRBJ2-1, with 7 bases identical to TRBD2. The V gene end was trimmed by 2 bases and the J gene end by 3 bases; junction bases not matched to a gene: 7. In germline, CDR1 is LNHDA, CDR2 SQIVND (reference sequence). The CDR3 loop spans 16 amino acids. Incomplete CDR3 DNA: TGTGCCAGTAGTATAAACAAACGGACTAGCTACAATGAG. Amino acids: CASSINKRTSYNE. The CDR3, in full, reads CASSINKRTSYNEQFF.

Concerning this clone: The sequence runs out 3 residues before the end of the CDR3; the remainder is reconstructed from the germline J gene. The chain carries TRBV27 and TRBJ2-7; D not certain. This CDR3 spans 15 amino acids. Germline CDR1 MNHEY, CDR2 SMNVEV (reference sequence). V lost 0 bases to trimming and J lost 3 bases, with 12 bases between them. The sequenced part of the CDR3 DNA is TGTGCCAGCAGTTTATCGGTGGCGGCTTTCTACGAG. Translated: CASSLSVAAFYE. The CDR3 as a whole reads CASSLSVAAFYEQYF.

CDR3: CASSARSGTSDTQYF. The CDR3 bases that were read are TGTGCCAGCAGTGCCCGGAGCGGGACCTCGGATACG. The rearrangement links TRBV6-4 to TRBJ2-3; 7 nucleotides agree with TRBD2. The sequenced fragment ends 3 residues before the CDR3 boundary, so the rest is inferred from the germline J gene. The V segment lost 4 bases and the J segment 6 bases; nucleotides outside the gene matches: 10. Germline V lookup: CDR1 MRHNA, CDR2 SNTAGT. CDR3 length: 15 amino acids.

A remark on this clone: The read finishes 3 residues shy of the CDR3 end, and the germline J gene is used to complete it. The rearrangement uses TRBV20-1 and TRBJ1-4; TRBD1 agrees at 9 bases. This CDR3 is built from 13 residues. The germline CDR1 and CDR2 sequences are DFQATT and SNEGSKA (reference sequence). Germline trimming cut 6 bases from V and 6 bases from J; bases unmatched to any gene: 5. The covered CDR3 bases are TGCAGTGCGAGACAGGGGGTCTATGAAAAA. Translating it yields CSARQGVYEK. From start to end, the CDR3 is CSARQGVYEKLFF.

Notes on this clone: The read ends 3 residues early relative to the CDR3; the germline J gene fills the gap. The chain links TRBV19 to TRBJ2-3; tentatively, D is TRBD1 (6 bases). The germline V and J ends were trimmed by 3 bases and 5 bases, with 15 bases remaining between them. CDR1 LNHDA and CDR2 SQIVND come from the germline V gene (reference sequence). The CDR3 sequence is 15 residues long. The CDR3 reads CASSIGTRGIDTQYF. The DNA read from the CDR3 is TGTGCCAGTAGTATCGGAACAAGGGGGATAGATACG.

Turning to this clone: The read is 3 residues too short to cover the CDR3 end, so that end is filled in from the germline J gene. The chain combines TRBV18 with TRBJ2-3, with a tentative D call TRBD2 (6 bases). The length of the CDR3 is 17 residues. Trimming stripped 4 bases from V and 0 bases from J, with 17 bases between. Germline V gene data show CDR1 as KGHSH and CDR2 as LQKENI. This CDR3 reads CASSRKGPGVSTDTQYF. The CDR3 bases that were read are TGTGCCAGCTCACGGAAGGGGCCGGGGGTAAGCACAGATACG. The full variable domain, rest sourced from reference TRBV18 and TRBJ2-3, is NAGVMQNPRHLVRRRGQEARLRCSPMKGHSHVYWYRQLPEEGLKFMVYLQKENIIDESGMPKERFSAEFPKEGPSILRIQQVVRGDSAAYFCASSRKGPGVSTDTQYFGPGTRLTVL.

CDR3 bases read: TGCAGTGCTAGAATCCGTGACAGGGCAGATACG. It codes for CSARIRDRADT. The whole CDR3 sequence reads CSARIRDRADTQYF. J is TRBJ2-3 and V is TRBV20-1; 7 positions match TRBD1. Read sequence stops 3 residues before the CDR3 end, and the germline J gene provides the missing end. In germline, CDR1 is DFQATT, CDR2 SNEGSKA (reference sequence). The CDR3 sequence is 14 residues long. Trimming removed 2 bases from V and 4 bases from J; junction bases left unmatched: 6.

The CDR3: CSARDPLAGVTDTQYF. Partial CDR3 DNA: TGCAGTGCTAGAGATCCGCTAGCGGGAGTAACAGATACG. The V gene is TRBV20-1, the J gene TRBJ2-3, with 10 bases lining up with TRBD2. The CDR3 is cut off 3 residues early in the read; its end comes from the germline J gene. Germline CDR1 is DFQATT and CDR2 is SNEGSKA (reference sequence). The V gene end was trimmed by 0 bases and the J gene end by 3 bases; junction bases not matched to a gene: 6. This CDR3 region has 16 residues.

With regard to this clone: The CDR3 extends 3 residues past the end of the read, so its final part is completed from the germline J gene. V is TRBV20-1 and J is TRBJ1-1, with a weak D call TRBD1 (5 bases). This CDR3 region has 12 residues. Germline values: CDR1 DFQATT, CDR2 SNEGSKA (reference sequence). Trimming cost V 2 bases and J 4 bases, with 8 bases left between them. The CDR3 reads CSARQGFTEAFF. The sequenced part of the CDR3 DNA is TGCAGTGCTAGACAGGGTTTCACTGAA.

As concerns this clone: Read sequence stops 3 residues before the CDR3 end, and the germline J gene provides the missing end. The chain is built from TRBV7-2 and TRBJ2-1; D perhaps matches TRBD2 (6 bases). V lost 5 bases and J 9 bases, leaving 14 bases between the germline ends. The germline CDR1 and CDR2 sequences are SGHTA and FQGNSA. The CDR3 contains 13 residues. The sequenced part of the CDR3 DNA is TGTGCCAGCAGCCCCGGTTGGGGGGTTGAG. This sequence encodes CASSPGWGVE. The full CDR3 reads CASSPGWGVEQFF.

Notes on this clone: With the read ending 3 residues before the CDR3 end, the germline J gene is used to fill in that end. The chain combines TRBV28 with TRBJ1-4, with D possibly matching TRBD1 (5 bases). This CDR3 contains 15 residues. The V gene's germline CDR1 is MDHEN and CDR2 SYDVKM. With 4 bases removed from V and 0 bases from J, the gap between germline ends came to 9 bases. The sequenced part of the CDR3 DNA is TGTGCCAGCAGTTCCCGGGACTCAACTAATGAAAAA. Its translation is CASSSRDSTNEK. The entire CDR3 sequence reads CASSSRDSTNEKLFF.

Regarding this clone: Sequencing ends 3 residues short of the CDR3 end; the germline J gene provides the rest. V is TRBV5-1 and J is TRBJ2-5, with 7 bases identical to TRBD2. The CDR3 loop spans 16 amino acids. Germline V lookup: CDR1 SGHRS, CDR2 YFSETQ. The V segment lost 3 bases and the J segment 7 bases; nucleotides outside the gene matches: 15. CDR3 in amino acids: CASSSAREALRGTQYF. CDR3 DNA, as far as it was read: TGCGCCAGCAGCTCGGCCCGGGAGGCATTACGGGGGACC.

About this clone itself: With the read ending 3 residues before the CDR3 end, the germline J gene is used to fill in that end. This chain connects TRBV10-3 to TRBJ2-1; 11 bases are a match to TRBD1. CDR1 and CDR2 from the germline V gene are ENHRY and SYGVKD. The ends lost 10 bases at V and 4 bases at J; junction bases unmatched: 6. This CDR3 is built from 14 residues. The CDR3 region is CATRGTGGYNEQFF. The sequenced part of the CDR3 DNA is TGTGCCACCCGAGGGACAGGGGGTTACAATGAG.

The CDR3 DNA, read in part, is TGCAGCGTTGAATCTCTCGACATT. Protein sequence: CSVESLDI. The CDR3 in full is CSVESLDIQYF. V usage is TRBV29-1 and J usage is TRBJ2-4; D is undetermined. The CDR3 goes on 3 residues after the read ends, and that part is filled in from the germline J gene. CDR1 and CDR2 from the germline V gene are SQVTM and ANQGSEA. CDR3 length equals 11 residues. Trimming left V 2 bases short and J 8 bases short, with 7 bases between.

This clone is called medium-sized based on its frequency. The read ends 3 residues shy of where the CDR3 ends; the end is completed using the germline J gene. The chain links TRBV5-5 to TRBJ1-5; D may be TRBD1 (5 bases). Germline loops: CDR1 SGHKS, CDR2 YYEKEE (reference sequence). V dropped 3 bases and J dropped 0 bases, with 10 bases sitting between them. The CDR3 has 15 residues. CDR3 region: CASSWGTYSNQPQHF. The sequenced part of the CDR3 DNA is TGTGCCAGCAGCTGGGGGACTTATAGCAATCAGCCC.

CDR3 DNA (partial): TGCAGCGTTTGGGGTCGCCTAAAACAGGGGAGCTATGGC. Translated: CSVWGRLKQGSYG. From start to end, the CDR3 is CSVWGRLKQGSYGYTF. The V call is TRBV29-1, the J call TRBJ1-2; 7 bases line up with TRBD1. The read falls 3 residues short of the CDR3 end, and the missing part is taken from the germline J gene. The ends lost 5 bases at V and 4 bases at J; junction bases unmatched: 16. The CDR3 has 16 residues. Germline V CDR1 and CDR2: SQVTM, ANQGSEA. The full variable domain, rest sourced from reference TRBV29-1 and TRBJ1-2, is SAVISQKPSRDICQRGTSLTIQCQVDSQVTMMFWYRQQPGQSLTLIATANQGSEATYESGFVIDKFPISRPNLTFSTLTVSNMSPEDSSIYLCSVWGRLKQGSYGYTFGSGTRLTVV.

On this clone itself: The missing CDR3 end, 3 residues past where the read stops, is filled in from the germline J gene. The chain is built from TRBV20-1 and TRBJ1-4, with no clear D. The V end was cut by 5 bases, the J end by 7 bases, with 11 bases between. This CDR3 contains 12 residues. Per the germline V gene, CDR1 is DFQATT and CDR2 is SNEGSKA (reference sequence). The CDR3 here is CSAQKQSEKLFF. The part of the CDR3 DNA that was read is TGCAGTGCTCAGAAACAATCTGAAAAA.

Notes on this clone: The read terminates 3 residues ahead of where the CDR3 ends, so the germline J gene completes it. The chain recombines TRBV20-1 with TRBJ2-3, with 7 bases identical to TRBD2. This CDR3 has 14 amino acids. V dropped 3 bases and J dropped 5; count of bases not matched to a gene: 8. Germline CDR1 is DFQATT and CDR2 is SNEGSKA (reference sequence). The CDR3 sequence: CSASRAGLIDTQYF. CDR3 DNA, as far as it was read: TGCAGTGCTAGCCGAGCGGGACTTATAGATACG.

Notes on this clone: Read coverage stops 3 residues before the CDR3 terminus; the germline J gene supplies the remainder. V is TRBV6-1 and J is TRBJ1-3, with D tentatively TRBD1 (5 bases). Germline-derived CDR1 and CDR2 are MNHNS and SASEGT. V was shortened by 2 bases and J by 0 bases, with 11 bases between the two germline ends. The length of the CDR3 is 16 residues. CDR3 DNA, as far as it was read: TGTGCCAGCAGTGAATTAAAGGGGAACTCTGGAAACACC. It encodes CASSELKGNSGNT. The complete CDR3 protein is CASSELKGNSGNTIYF.

The CDR3 reads CASSPRGTDGYTF. Partial CDR3 DNA: TGTGCCAGCTCACCCCGTGGGACTGATGGC. V is TRBV18 and J is TRBJ1-2; possible D gene TRBD1, 5 bases. Read sequence stops 3 residues before the CDR3 end, and the germline J gene provides the missing end. Germline assignment: CDR1 KGHSH and CDR2 LQKENI. V shed 3 bases and J shed 6 bases, with 11 bases lying between them. The CDR3 loop spans 13 amino acids.

Worth noting for this clone: The read is 3 residues too short to cover the CDR3 end, so that end is filled in from the germline J gene. The V and J genes are TRBV7-3 and TRBJ2-3; possibly TRBD2 for D (7 bases). Germline V gene lookup returns CDR1 SGHTA and CDR2 FQGTGA. This CDR3 is built from 14 residues. V was trimmed by 2 bases and J by 3 bases, leaving 9 bases between them. The sequenced CDR3 bases are TGTGCCAGCAGCTTAGGGAGGGGGACAGATACG. Amino acid sequence: CASSLGRGTDT. The entire CDR3 is CASSLGRGTDTQYF.

A note on this clone: The sequence runs out 3 residues before the end of the CDR3; the remainder is reconstructed from the germline J gene. The chain employs TRBV5-1 and TRBJ2-5; no clear D. Germline V CDR1 and CDR2: SGHRS, YFSETQ. This CDR3 has 14 residues. V was pared by 0 bases and J by 3 bases, with 9 bases between. The covered CDR3 bases are TGCGCCAGCAGCTTGGTCAACTACAAAGAGACC. Amino acid sequence: CASSLVNYKET. The full-length CDR3 reads as CASSLVNYKETQYF. Full variable domain (rest looked up from reference TRBV5-1 and TRBJ2-5): KAGVTQTPRYLIKTRGQQVTLSCSPISGHRSVSWYQQTPGQGLQFLFEYFSETQRNKGNFPGRFSGRQFSNSRSEMNVSTLELGDSALYLCASSLVNYKETQYFGPGTRLLVL.